The rows below give T cell receptor beta chains drawn from one sample of a study of lymphopenia after photon versus proton radiotherapy. Produced via immunoSEQ multiplex PCR; TCRdb's table is partial and in-frame only. The sample records 30,000 to 40,000 clones, over 75% being singletons. The sample here was peripheral blood, taken from a patient treated with proton-based radiotherapy. The receptors derive from a woman aged 70 to 79 with pancreatic cancer. Both conserved end residues are part of each CDR3. D genes are given only for firm matches. Rows may omit the clone size; those that give it use once, few, many or a size class.

>TRBV4-3|NA|once|TRBJ2-2
TGCGCCGCGGGGAATTTCGGCACCGGGGAGCTGTTTTTT
CAAGNFGTGELFF
>TRBV18|NA|NA|TRBJ2-1
TGTGCCAGCTCACCAGAAAATGAGCAGTTCTTC
CASSPENEQFF
>TRBV28|TRBD2|NA|TRBJ2-3
TGTGCCAGCAGTTTAGTGGCGGGAGGATCAGATACGCAGTATTTT
CASSLVAGGSDTQYF
>TRBV7-8|NA|NA|TRBJ2-2
TGTGCCAGCAGCTCGCAGGAGCTAGGCAGGGAGCTGTTTTTT
CASSSQELGRELFF
>TRBV28|TRBD1|NA|TRBJ2-1
TGTGCCAGCAGGATCTCCGGGACAGGGGGCCATGAGCAGTTCTTC
CASRISGTGGHEQFF
>TRBV6-5|NA|NA|TRBJ1-6
TGTGCCAGCAGTGACCAGATGAGCTTCTACCCCCTCCACTTT
CASSDQMSFYPLHF
>TRBV27|NA|NA|TRBJ2-7
TGTGCCAGCAGTTTATCCGGGTTAAGGGGCTACGAGCAGTACTTC
CASSLSGLRGYEQYF
>TRBV28|TRBD1|NA|TRBJ2-5
TGTGCCAGCAGTTTTCGTTACGGGACAGGGGACAAAGAGACCCAGTACTTC
CASSFRYGTGDKETQYF
>TRBV5-4|TRBD1|NA|TRBJ2-7
TGTGCCAGCAGCCCACGGGACAGTACCTACGAGCAGTACTTC
CASSPRDSTYEQYF
>TRBV4-2|TRBD2|once|TRBJ2-2
TGTGCCAGCAGCCAAGGAACCGGGACTAGCGGGAAGAACACCGGGGAGCTGTTTTTT
CASSQGTGTSGKNTGELFF
>TRBV4-1|TRBD2|NA|TRBJ2-5
TGCGCCAGCAGCCAAGAGGCTAGCGGGAGGTGGGGAGAGACCCAGTACTTC
CASSQEASGRWGETQYF
>TRBV4-1|TRBD1|few|TRBJ1-1
TGCGCCAGCAGCCAGGAACAAAGGGGGCGCACTGAAGCTTTCTTT
CASSQEQRGRTEAFF